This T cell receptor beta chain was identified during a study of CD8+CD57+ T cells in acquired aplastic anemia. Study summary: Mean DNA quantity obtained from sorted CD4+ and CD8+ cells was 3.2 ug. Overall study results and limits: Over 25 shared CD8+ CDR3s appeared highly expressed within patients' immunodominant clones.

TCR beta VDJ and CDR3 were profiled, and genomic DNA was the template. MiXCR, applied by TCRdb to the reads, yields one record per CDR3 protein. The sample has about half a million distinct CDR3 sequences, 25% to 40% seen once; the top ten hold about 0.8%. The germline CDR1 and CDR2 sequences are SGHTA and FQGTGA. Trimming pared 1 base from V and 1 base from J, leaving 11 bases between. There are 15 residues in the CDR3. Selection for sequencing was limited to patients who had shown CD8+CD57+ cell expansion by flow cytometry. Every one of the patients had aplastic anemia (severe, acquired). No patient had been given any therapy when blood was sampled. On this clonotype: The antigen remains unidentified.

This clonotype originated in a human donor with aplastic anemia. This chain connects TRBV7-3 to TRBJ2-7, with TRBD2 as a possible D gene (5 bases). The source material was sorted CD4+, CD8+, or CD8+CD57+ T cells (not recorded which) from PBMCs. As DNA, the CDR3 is TGTGCCAGCAGCTTAAACCCGGGATCGTCCTACGAGCAGTACTTC. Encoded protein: CASSLNPGSSYEQYF.